The text below deals with one T cell receptor beta chain. Its specificity is not known. This record comes from a study of T cell responses to AZD1222 COVID-19 vaccine. Generated by immunoSEQ multiplex PCR, the TCRdb table keeps only in-frame clones and is missing some. The sample yields roughly 120,000 clones, roughly 94% seen once. Unmatched junction bases numbered 6, after V lost 6 bases and J lost 3 bases. Per germline, CDR1 SGHRS and CDR2 YFSETQ. CDR3 length: 15 amino acids. Broader study findings: Repertoire sampling was restricted to post-peak T cell response timepoints. Across spike, vaccine-associated CD4 TCRs were found, dominant at 160-218 and 743-854.

The chain employs TRBV5-1 and TRBJ2-2; 9 nucleotides line up with TRBD2. The sequence derives from an adult in good health. The starting material was peripheral blood, obtained on day 0 of AZD1222 vaccination. Here the CDR3 DNA reads TGCGCCAGCACGGCCGGGACTAGCTACACCGGGGAGCTGTTTTTT. Its translation: CASTAGTSYTGELFF. Using reference TRBV5-1 and TRBJ2-2 for the parts outside the CDR3, the full variable domain is KAGVTQTPRYLIKTRGQQVTLSCSPISGHRSVSWYQQTPGQGLQFLFEYFSETQRNKGNFPGRFSGRQFSNSRSEMNVSTLELGDSALYLCASTAGTSYTGELFFGEGSRLTVL.